The 30 T cell receptor beta chains below come from one sample, sequenced in a study of cytomegalovirus exposure and HLA in healthy donors. A multiplex PCR was run with 60 Vbeta primers and 13 Jbeta primers. TCRdb keeps only in-frame clones here, not all; method: immunoSEQ multiplex PCR. The table includes some 160,000 clones, around 84% detected once. The sample was PBMCs. These receptors originate from a woman between 40 and 50 years old in good health and CMV-seronegative.

This chain joins TRBV2 and TRBJ1-4; weak D call: TRBD1 (6 bases). Trimming cost V 4 bases and J 7 bases, with 19 bases left between them. CDR1 is SNHLY, CDR2 FYNNEI, per germline. The CDR3 consists of 16 residues. CDR3 DNA: TGTGCCAGCAGTGTAGTCGCAGGGGCAAGCGGTGAAAAACTGTTTTTT. Translating it yields CASSVVAGASGEKLFF.

The chain combines TRBV7-2 with TRBJ1-2; D remains unclear. This CDR3 has 16 residues. Per germline, CDR1 SGHTA and CDR2 FQGNSA. The V gene lost 2 bases and the J gene lost 8 bases, with 21 bases spanning the gap. CDR3 region: CASSLIYGRLTAGYTF. The CDR3 DNA is TGTGCCAGCAGCTTAATTTATGGCAGGCTCACGGCGGGCTACACCTTC.

The chain uses TRBV18 and TRBJ2-3; 12 nucleotides agree with TRBD1. Trimming at V came to 0 bases and at J to 3 bases, leaving 7 bases not matched to a gene. Germline values: CDR1 KGHSH, CDR2 LQKENI. The length of the CDR3 is 18 residues. CDR3 amino acids: CASSPPRGQGARTDTQYF. In nucleotides, the CDR3 is TGTGCCAGCTCACCACCGAGGGGACAGGGGGCGAGAACAGATACGCAGTATTTT.

This chain uses TRBV10-3 with TRBJ1-2, with D uncertain. V gave up 0 bases and J gave up 1 base, with 12 bases separating them. The CDR3 covers 16 residues. CDR1 and CDR2 (germline): ENHRY, SYGVKD. CDR3 loop: CAISESSGSDNYGYTF. CDR3 sequence (DNA): TGTGCCATCAGTGAGTCCTCGGGGTCGGATAACTATGGCTACACCTTC.

In this sample, this clone turned up once. V usage is TRBV18 and J usage is TRBJ2-5; unclear D gene. The V and J ends lost 0 bases and 5 bases respectively, with 10 bases between them. Germline V gene lookup returns CDR1 KGHSH and CDR2 LQKENI. The CDR3 covers 14 residues. The CDR3 DNA reads TGTGCCAGCTCACCACCCAACACCGTGGAGACCCAGTACTTC. Its protein product is CASSPPNTVETQYF. Together with reference TRBV18 and TRBJ2-5, the CDR3 gives the full variable domain: NAGVMQNPRHLVRRRGQEARLRCSPMKGHSHVYWYRQLPEEGLKFMVYLQKENIIDESGMPKERFSAEFPKEGPSILRIQQVVRGDSAAYFCASSPPNTVETQYFGPGTRLLVL.

The chain links TRBV6-6 to TRBJ1-6; D not resolved. Trimming cost V 0 bases and J 7 bases, with 13 bases left between them. This CDR3 has 16 amino acids. Germline CDR1 MNHNY, CDR2 SVGAGI (reference sequence). CDR3 sequence reads: CASSYSSSQYNSPLHF. The DNA for the CDR3 is TGTGCCAGCAGTTACTCGAGCTCACAGTACAATTCACCCCTCCACTTT.

The genes are TRBV18 and TRBJ2-5; D is perhaps TRBD2 (5 bases). TRBJ2-7 matches the DNA end more closely, so the J call is doubtful. The CDR3 is 15 residues long. Germline V gene lookup returns CDR1 KGHSH and CDR2 LQKENI. The CDR3 DNA follows: TGTGCCAGCTCCGAAGCTGCGGGTGGAGCCTACGAGCAGTACTTC. Its translation is CASSEAAGGAYEQYF.

The chain carries TRBV19 and TRBJ1-1; TRBD1 matches 7 bases. The germline CDR1 and CDR2 sequences are LNHDA and SQIVND (reference sequence). CDR3 length: 14 amino acids. V dropped 4 bases and J dropped 4; count of bases not matched to a gene: 6. CDR3 in amino acids: CASSTLGQVTEAFF. CDR3 DNA: TGTGCCAGTAGTACGCTCGGACAGGTCACTGAAGCTTTCTTT.

The chain combines TRBV9 with TRBJ2-5; TRBD1 is a possible D gene (8 bases). CDR1 and CDR2 (germline): SGDLS, YYNGEE. V was pared by 3 bases and J by 3 bases, with 18 bases between. The CDR3 covers 16 residues. Here the CDR3 reads CASSEGQGGPKETQYF. The DNA of the CDR3 is TGTGCCAGCAGCGAAGGACAGGGAGGGCCGAAAGAGACCCAGTACTTC.

The genes are TRBV7-2 and TRBJ1-3; 10 bases line up with TRBD1. This CDR3 contains 16 residues. The J segment lost 3 bases and the V segment lost 4 bases, leaving 6 bases of the junction unmatched. Germline CDR1 reads SGHTA; CDR2 reads FQGNSA. DNA of the CDR3: TGTGCCAGCAGCTGGGACAGGGGCGTCGTTGGAAACACCATATATTTT. Its translation: CASSWDRGVVGNTIYF.

V and J are TRBV28 and TRBJ2-5; weak D call: TRBD2 (5 bases). The CDR3 sequence is 13 residues long. Germline loops: CDR1 MDHEN, CDR2 SYDVKM. Trimming shortened V by 6 bases and J by 3 bases, and 11 bases separated the two germline ends. The CDR3 DNA reads TGTGCCAGCAGGCACGGAGGAGAAGAGACCCAGTACTTC. Encoded protein: CASRHGGEETQYF. The full variable domain, rest sourced from reference TRBV28 and TRBJ2-5, is DVKVTQSSRYLVKRTGEKVFLECVQDMDHENMFWYRQDPGLGLRLIYFSYDVKMKEKGDIPEGYSVSREKKERFSLILESASTNQTSMYLCASRHGGEETQYFGPGTRLLVL.

This clone was detected once. The V gene is TRBV19, the J gene TRBJ2-5; D possibly corresponds to TRBD2 (6 bases). The last part of the DNA fits TRBJ2-7 better; the J call may be wrong. CDR1 is LNHDA, CDR2 SQIVND, per germline (reference sequence). There are 14 residues in the CDR3. CDR3 sequence (DNA): TGTGCCAGTAGTCGCCGGGAGAGCTCCTACGAGCAGTACTTC. This translates into CASSRRESSYEQYF.

J is TRBJ2-1 and V is TRBV5-4; the match to TRBD2 covers 9 bases. J lost 8 bases, V lost 2 bases, and 8 bases had no gene match. The CDR3 covers 15 residues. Germline CDR1 is SGHNT and CDR2 is YYREEE (reference sequence). CDR3 coding DNA: TGTGCCAGCAGCTTTCGCGGGGGGGCCAAAGATGAGCAGTTCTTC. It translates to CASSFRGGAKDEQFF.

J is TRBJ1-1 and V is TRBV7-9; no firm D call. The V and J ends lost 7 bases and 0 bases respectively, with 6 bases between them. CDR3 size: 12 residues. Per germline, CDR1 SEHNR and CDR2 FQNEAQ (reference sequence). The CDR3 DNA reads as TGTGCCAGCACCCTTATGAACACTGAAGCTTTCTTT. Its protein is CASTLMNTEAFF.

V is TRBV6-5 and J is TRBJ2-5, with D tentatively TRBD2 (5 bases). Germline CDR1 is MNHEY and CDR2 is SVGAGI. CDR3 length equals 16 residues. The V and J ends lost 0 bases and 5 bases respectively, with 16 bases between them. CDR3 sequence: CASSYSPPSPGETQYF. The CDR3 DNA is TGTGCCAGCAGTTACTCCCCCCCATCTCCGGGGGAGACCCAGTACTTC.

V usage is TRBV4-2 and J usage is TRBJ2-1; 7 nucleotides agree with TRBD2. With 2 bases clipped from V and 6 bases from J, the junction kept 7 bases outside the gene matches. The CDR3 has 15 amino acids. Germline CDR1 is LGHNA and CDR2 is YNFKEQ. CDR3: CASSQLASGGNEQFF. Written as DNA, the CDR3 is TGTGCCAGCAGCCAACTAGCTAGCGGTGGCAATGAGCAGTTCTTC.

The V gene is TRBV18, the J gene TRBJ1-1; possibly TRBD1 for D (5 bases). CDR1 and CDR2 (germline): KGHSH, LQKENI. V dropped 1 base and J dropped 6 bases, with 12 bases sitting between them. This CDR3 is 14 amino acids long. The DNA for the CDR3 is TGTGCCAGCTCACCACAGGGGATGGTTGCTGAAGCTTTCTTT. It yields the protein CASSPQGMVAEAFF.

This chain joins TRBV19 and TRBJ2-3; TRBD1 might be the D (6 bases). There are 13 residues in the CDR3. V shed 11 bases and J shed 6 bases, with 18 bases lying between them. The V gene's germline CDR1 is LNHDA and CDR2 SQIVND (reference sequence). CDR3 amino acids: CASSQGKGDTQYF. The CDR3 DNA reads TGTGCCTCCTCGCAGGGGAAAGGGGATACGCAGTATTTT. The variable domain in full, with the rest retrieved from reference TRBV19 and TRBJ2-3, is DGGITQSPKYLFRKEGQNVTLSCEQNLNHDAMYWYRQDPGQGLRLIYYSQIVNDFQKGDIAEGYSVSREKKESFPLTVTSAQKNPTAFYLCASSQGKGDTQYFGPGTRLTVL.

The rearrangement uses TRBV4-2 and TRBJ2-1, with 7 bases aligning to TRBD2. Germline CDR1 is LGHNA and CDR2 is YNFKEQ. The CDR3 is 14 amino acids. The V and J ends lost 9 bases and 3 bases, in that order; junction bases with no gene match: 8. The CDR3 protein is CARGRERGYNEQFF. The DNA for the CDR3 is TGTGCCAGGGGGCGGGAGCGGGGCTACAATGAGCAGTTCTTC.

The rearrangement uses TRBV2 and TRBJ1-5, with D possibly being TRBD1 (5 bases). There are 15 residues in the CDR3. V was pared by 2 bases and J by 0 bases, with 8 bases between. CDR1 and CDR2 from the germline V gene are SNHLY and FYNNEI. The CDR3 sequence is CASSEPGLSNQPQHF. The CDR3 DNA follows: TGTGCCAGCAGTGAACCGGGACTTAGCAATCAGCCCCAGCATTTT.

V gene TRBV5-1 combines with J gene TRBJ2-3, with D perhaps TRBD1 (6 bases). CDR1 is SGHRS and CDR2 is YFSETQ in the germline V gene. Trimming shortened V by 3 bases and J by 0 bases, and 17 bases separated the two germline ends. This CDR3 comprises 17 residues. The CDR3 is CASSYYGTKTSTDTQYF. As DNA, the CDR3 is TGCGCCAGCAGCTACTACGGGACAAAAACTAGCACAGATACGCAGTATTTT.

The chain couples TRBV5-6 to TRBJ2-7; 10 bases are a match to TRBD2. The ends lost 4 bases at V and 2 bases at J; junction bases unmatched: 9. This CDR3 has 16 amino acids. Germline V gives CDR1 SGHDT, CDR2 YYEEEE. CDR3 nucleotide sequence: TGTGCCAGCAGCCCCCAACCGACTAGCGGGCCCTACGAGCAGTACTTC. It is translated as CASSPQPTSGPYEQYF.

This clone has just a few counts. The chain uses TRBV15 and TRBJ2-1; 13 nucleotides agree with TRBD2. Per the germline V gene, CDR1 is LNHNV and CDR2 is YYDKDF (reference sequence). There are 15 residues in the CDR3. With 1 base clipped from V and 11 bases from J, the junction kept 5 bases outside the gene matches. The CDR3 sequence is CATSRVTSGGAQQFF. The CDR3 nucleotides are TGTGCCACCAGCAGAGTCACTAGCGGGGGGGCCCAGCAGTTCTTC.

In its sample, this clone was seen once. CDR3 sequence reads: CASSEELRGREGYTF. Written as DNA, the CDR3 is TGTGCCAGCAGTGAAGAGTTGAGGGGGCGGGAAGGCTACACCTTC. V and J are TRBV2 and TRBJ1-2, with 7 positions matching TRBD1. Germline V gene sequence: CDR1 SNHLY, CDR2 FYNNEI. The CDR3 totals 15 residues. The ends lost 1 base at V and 8 bases at J; junction bases unmatched: 10. The full variable domain, rest sourced from reference TRBV2 and TRBJ1-2, is EPEVTQTPSHQVTQMGQEVILRCVPISNHLYFYWYRQILGQKVEFLVSFYNNEISEKSEIFDDQFSVERPDGSNFTLKIRSTKLEDSAMYFCASSEELRGREGYTFGSGTRLTVV.

This clone appeared a single time. The CDR3 nucleotides read TGTGCCAGCAGCTCAAAGGGACGGGACAGGAGCTCCTACAATGAGCAGTTCTTC. Its translation: CASSSKGRDRSSYNEQFF. The J gene is TRBJ2-1, the V gene TRBV11-2; TRBD1 aligns across 8 bases. Germline CDR1 is SGHAT and CDR2 is FQNNGV. CDR3 size: 18 residues. The V and J ends lost 4 bases and 0 bases, in that order; junction bases with no gene match: 11.

The chain has TRBV5-1 and TRBJ1-1, with a weak D call TRBD1 (6 bases). Per germline, CDR1 SGHRS and CDR2 YFSETQ. The CDR3 consists of 14 residues. Trimming removed 4 bases from V and 1 base from J, with 11 bases in between. CDR3 loop: CASSRSTGNTEAFF. The CDR3 nucleotides read TGCGCCAGCAGCAGGTCGACAGGGAACACTGAAGCTTTCTTT. Full variable domain (missing parts from reference TRBV5-1 and TRBJ1-1): KAGVTQTPRYLIKTRGQQVTLSCSPISGHRSVSWYQQTPGQGLQFLFEYFSETQRNKGNFPGRFSGRQFSNSRSEMNVSTLELGDSALYLCASSRSTGNTEAFFGQGTRLTVV.

This clone turned up a few times. This sequence joins TRBV28 and TRBJ2-7, with unresolved D. Between the trimmed V and J ends, which lost 3 bases and 2 bases, there was a span of 14 bases. The CDR3 runs 15 residues. Germline V gene lookup returns CDR1 MDHEN and CDR2 SYDVKM. The DNA for the CDR3 is TGTGCCAGCAGTTTGGAAGGCTATACTACCTACGAGCAGTACTTC. Its translation: CASSLEGYTTYEQYF. Full variable domain (missing parts from reference TRBV28 and TRBJ2-7): DVKVTQSSRYLVKRTGEKVFLECVQDMDHENMFWYRQDPGLGLRLIYFSYDVKMKEKGDIPEGYSVSREKKERFSLILESASTNQTSMYLCASSLEGYTTYEQYFGPGTRLTVT.

CDR3 coding DNA: TGTGCCAGCAGCTTAGGGGGGACAGGGGGCGCACTTAGAGAGCAGTACTTC. Its protein product is CASSLGGTGGALREQYF. This sequence joins TRBV7-2 and TRBJ2-7; 12 nucleotides agree with TRBD1. V shed 1 base and J 7 bases; nucleotides not matched to a gene: 11. CDR1 and CDR2 from the germline V gene are SGHTA and FQGNSA. The length of the CDR3 is 17 residues.

The chain employs TRBV4-2 and TRBJ1-2; D is undetermined. The CDR3 runs to 15 residues. Germline V lookup: CDR1 LGHNA, CDR2 YNFKEQ. V was trimmed by 0 bases and J by 5 bases, leaving 13 bases between them. As DNA, the CDR3 is TGTGCCAGCAGCCAAGAATCGGGTCTCCCGTATGGCTACACCTTC. Amino acid sequence: CASSQESGLPYGYTF.

This chain connects TRBV6-1 to TRBJ2-7; 9 bases are a match to TRBD1. The V gene's germline CDR1 is MNHNS and CDR2 SASEGT. The CDR3 is 14 residues long. Trimming cost V 10 bases and J 2 bases; bases outside gene matches: 9. As DNA, the CDR3 is TGTGCCACTACGGACAGGGGTTTCGCCTACGAGCAGTACTTC. Amino acids: CATTDRGFAYEQYF.